This is a list of T cell receptor beta chains from one sample in a study of OX40 agonist ivuxolimab in advanced cancers. TCRdb keeps only in-frame clones here, not all; method: immunoSEQ multiplex PCR. The sample includes tens of thousands of clones, more than 80% of them seen just once. The source material was CD4+ or CD8+ T cells sorted from blood, sampled in a trial of the OX40 agonist ivuxolimab. Receptors were obtained from an adult with an advanced solid tumor such as melanoma, head and neck, liver or kidney cancer. Each CDR3 is given with its conserved first and last residue. Each record gives: CDR3 DNA, CDR3 protein, J gene, D gene, V gene, clone size. A D gene is named only where the DNA matches it firmly. Size values are once, few and many counts, or a class for expanded clones, and some rows have none.

cdr3_nt: TGTGCCAGCAACCGGGGACAGACTTATGGCTACACCTTC
cdr3_aa: CASNRGQTYGYTF
j_call: TRBJ1-2
d_call: TRBD1
v_call: TRBV30
clone_size: .

cdr3_nt: TGTGCCAGCAGCCCCCAGGGGAGTAGGTCCTACAATGAGCAGTTCTTC
cdr3_aa: CASSPQGSRSYNEQFF
j_call: TRBJ2-1
d_call: .
v_call: TRBV5-4
clone_size: .

cdr3_nt: TGTGCCATCAGTGGGGACAGGGACAATCAGCCCCAGCATTTT
cdr3_aa: CAISGDRDNQPQHF
j_call: TRBJ1-5
d_call: TRBD1
v_call: TRBV10-3
clone_size: once

cdr3_nt: TGCGCCAGCAGTCAGAACGAGAATGAAAAACTGTTTTTT
cdr3_aa: CASSQNENEKLFF
j_call: TRBJ1-4
d_call: .
v_call: TRBV5-1
clone_size: medium-sized

cdr3_nt: TGTGCCAGTAGTCCCTCAGGGCTCCAGGGTGAAAAACTGTTTTTT
cdr3_aa: CASSPSGLQGEKLFF
j_call: TRBJ1-4
d_call: .
v_call: TRBV19
clone_size: once

cdr3_nt: TGCGCCAGCAGCCAACTCGTCGACGGAGCCTCTGGAAACACCATATATTTT
cdr3_aa: CASSQLVDGASGNTIYF
j_call: TRBJ1-3
d_call: .
v_call: TRBV4-3
clone_size: medium-sized

cdr3_nt: TGTGCCAGCAGCGTATCAGGCAAGAACACTGAAGCTTTCTTT
cdr3_aa: CASSVSGKNTEAFF
j_call: TRBJ1-1
d_call: .
v_call: TRBV9
clone_size: .

cdr3_nt: TGTGCCAGCAGTGAATCGGGACAGAACTACAATGAGCAGTTCTTC
cdr3_aa: CASSESGQNYNEQFF
j_call: TRBJ2-1
d_call: TRBD1
v_call: TRBV2
clone_size: .

cdr3_nt: TGTGCCAGCACCTGGGACAGGGGATCAGGGGCCAACGTCCTGACTTTC
cdr3_aa: CASTWDRGSGANVLTF
j_call: TRBJ2-6
d_call: TRBD1
v_call: TRBV2
clone_size: .

cdr3_nt: TGTGCCAGCAGCTTGGCCGTTAACTATCCTGAGCAGTTCTTC
cdr3_aa: CASSLAVNYPEQFF
j_call: TRBJ2-1
d_call: .
v_call: TRBV5-6
clone_size: .

cdr3_nt: TGTGCCAGCAGCTTAGATAACCGCCACGAGCAGTACTTC
cdr3_aa: CASSLDNRHEQYF
j_call: TRBJ2-7
d_call: .
v_call: TRBV11-3
clone_size: .

cdr3_nt: TGTGCCAGCAGCCCGGCCGGGAACACTGAAGCTTTCTTT
cdr3_aa: CASSPAGNTEAFF
j_call: TRBJ1-1
d_call: .
v_call: TRBV5-4
clone_size: few

cdr3_nt: TGCAGCGTTGACGAGGTAATGAACACTGAAGCTTTCTTT
cdr3_aa: CSVDEVMNTEAFF
j_call: TRBJ1-1
d_call: .
v_call: TRBV29-1
clone_size: .

cdr3_nt: TGTGCCAGCAGCTTCCAGGGACTAGCGGGTGCCGGGGAGCTGTTTTTT
cdr3_aa: CASSFQGLAGAGELFF
j_call: TRBJ2-2
d_call: TRBD2
v_call: TRBV11-2
clone_size: .

cdr3_nt: TGTGCCAGCAGTGAATCGGGAAAACTGTTTTTT
cdr3_aa: CASSESGKLFF
j_call: TRBJ1-4
d_call: .
v_call: TRBV2
clone_size: .

cdr3_nt: TGTGCCAGCTCACTCAACGAAGGGGATACGCAGTATTTT
cdr3_aa: CASSLNEGDTQYF
j_call: TRBJ2-3
d_call: .
v_call: TRBV18
clone_size: .

cdr3_nt: TGTGCCAGCAGTCTCTGGACAGGGGGGGATGAAAAACTGTTTTTT
cdr3_aa: CASSLWTGGDEKLFF
j_call: TRBJ1-4
d_call: TRBD1
v_call: TRBV27
clone_size: .

cdr3_nt: TGTGCCAGCAGGGATCCAGGTTCACTCTCCTACAATGAGCAGTTCTTC
cdr3_aa: CASRDPGSLSYNEQFF
j_call: TRBJ2-1
d_call: .
v_call: TRBV27
clone_size: many

cdr3_nt: TGTGCCAGTAGTAACCAGGGGACCTCCTACAATGAGCAGTTCTTC
cdr3_aa: CASSNQGTSYNEQFF
j_call: TRBJ2-1
d_call: .
v_call: TRBV19
clone_size: .

cdr3_nt: TGTGCCATCAGTGAGTCACGGGGCGCTGGCTATGGCTACACCTTC
cdr3_aa: CAISESRGAGYGYTF
j_call: TRBJ1-2
d_call: .
v_call: TRBV10-3
clone_size: .

cdr3_nt: TGTGCCAGCAGTGAACGGGAGGATACGCAGTATTTT
cdr3_aa: CASSEREDTQYF
j_call: TRBJ2-3
d_call: .
v_call: TRBV2
clone_size: .

cdr3_nt: TGTGCCAGCAGCTCGATGACAGGGGGCGGAAACACCATATATTTT
cdr3_aa: CASSSMTGGGNTIYF
j_call: TRBJ1-3
d_call: TRBD1
v_call: TRBV5-4
clone_size: .

cdr3_nt: TGTGCCAGCAGGGTCGGGACTAGCGGGGGGGCGGATGAGCAGTTCTTC
cdr3_aa: CASRVGTSGGADEQFF
j_call: TRBJ2-1
d_call: TRBD2
v_call: TRBV2
clone_size: few

cdr3_nt: TGTGCCAGCAGTTTCCGGGACAGGGCTCTGACAGATACGCAGTATTTT
cdr3_aa: CASSFRDRALTDTQYF
j_call: TRBJ2-3
d_call: TRBD1
v_call: TRBV27
clone_size: .

cdr3_nt: TGTGCCAGCAGTTTAGCCCCGCTATACGAGCAGTACTTC
cdr3_aa: CASSLAPLYEQYF
j_call: TRBJ2-7
d_call: .
v_call: TRBV27
clone_size: .

cdr3_nt: TGTGCCAGCAGTTTATTATTGTCTAGCGGAGACAATGAGCAGTTCTTC
cdr3_aa: CASSLLLSSGDNEQFF
j_call: TRBJ2-1
d_call: TRBD2
v_call: TRBV28
clone_size: few

cdr3_nt: TGTGCCTGGAGTGTAGAACCGGTTCGGTTGAGGAGGGGCTACACCTTC
cdr3_aa: CAWSVEPVRLRRGYTF
j_call: TRBJ1-2
d_call: .
v_call: TRBV30
clone_size: .